These 26 T cell receptor beta chains were sequenced from one sample in a study of blood T cell repertoires in COVID-19. Here immunoSEQ multiplex PCR was the method, and the copy in TCRdb shows in-frame clones only, minus some. Of about 170,000 clones listed, under 90% are singletons. Sequenced: peripheral blood. The source is a woman at least 80 years old with acute or convalescent COVID-19.

This chain connects TRBV10-2 to TRBJ1-5; 9 bases align to TRBD1. Germline assignment: CDR1 WSHSY and CDR2 SAAADI. The trim removed 5 bases at V and 4 bases at J, leaving 6 bases unmatched. CDR3 length: 15 residues. The CDR3 is CASSRQGGGNQPQHF. CDR3 DNA sequence: TGCGCCAGCAGTAGACAGGGGGGAGGTAATCAGCCCCAGCATTTT.

The chain carries TRBV3-1 (or the pseudogene TRBV3-2) and TRBJ2-2; D is possibly TRBD2 (5 bases). The CDR3 length is 17 residues. The V gene lost 4 bases and the J gene lost 5 bases, with 20 bases spanning the gap. Germline loops: CDR1 LGHDT, CDR2 YNNKEL (reference sequence). DNA for the CDR3: TGTGCCAGCAGCCGCCGCAGGAACCATTGGGAGACCGGGGAGCTGTTTTTT. Protein product: CASSRRRNHWETGELFF.

The chain has TRBV2 and TRBJ1-3; D may be TRBD1 (6 bases). Germline CDR1 reads SNHLY; CDR2 reads FYNNEI. V lost 7 bases to trimming and J lost 3 bases, with 7 bases between them. The length of the CDR3 is 12 residues. The CDR3 here is CASKGVGNTIYF. Written as DNA, the CDR3 is TGTGCCAGCAAGGGGGTTGGAAACACCATATATTTT.

This clone was counted a few times. This sequence joins TRBV7-2 and TRBJ1-3, with D possibly being TRBD1 (5 bases). Trimming took 0 bases from V and 2 from J, leaving 8 bases between them. This CDR3 region has 15 residues. The V gene's germline CDR1 is SGHTA and CDR2 FQGNSA. The CDR3 sequence: CASSLAATAGNTIYF. The CDR3, as DNA: TGTGCCAGCAGCTTAGCCGCGACAGCTGGAAACACCATATATTTT.

This clone was seen only a few times. This chain's CDR3 is CASSVGLVYEQYF. The CDR3 DNA is TGTGCCAGTAGTGTGGGACTAGTCTACGAGCAGTACTTC. The rearrangement uses TRBV19 and TRBJ2-7; the match to TRBD2 covers 8 bases. The CDR3 is 13 residues long. In germline, CDR1 is LNHDA, CDR2 SQIVND (reference sequence). V gave up 5 bases and J gave up 3 bases; unmatched junction bases: 3.

This chain joins TRBV7-2 and TRBJ1-1; perhaps TRBD1 as D (5 bases). Germline CDR1 reads SGHTA; CDR2 reads FQGNSA. The CDR3 is made up of 15 amino acids. V lost 4 bases, J lost 3 bases, and 15 bases lay in between. Here the CDR3 reads CASSWGVGRYTEAFF. The CDR3 nucleotides are TGTGCCAGCAGCTGGGGGGTAGGGAGGTACACTGAAGCTTTCTTT.

V and J are TRBV5-1 and TRBJ2-2; 8 positions agree with TRBD1. The germline V gene encodes CDR1 SGHRS and CDR2 YFSETQ. This CDR3 comprises 15 residues. Unmatched junction bases numbered 5, after V lost 1 base and J lost 6 bases. Here the CDR3 DNA reads TGCGCCAGCAGCTTGAATACAGGGGGATCCGGGGAGCTGTTTTTT. This gives the protein CASSLNTGGSGELFF. Filled out from reference TRBV5-1 and TRBJ2-2, the complete variable domain reads KAGVTQTPRYLIKTRGQQVTLSCSPISGHRSVSWYQQTPGQGLQFLFEYFSETQRNKGNFPGRFSGRQFSNSRSEMNVSTLELGDSALYLCASSLNTGGSGELFFGEGSRLTVL.

The chain carries TRBV7-2 and TRBJ2-1, with 7 nucleotides matching TRBD1. The junction had 11 bases not matched to a gene; V was cut back by 1 base and J by 5 bases. This CDR3 contains 17 residues. Germline CDR1 SGHTA, CDR2 FQGNSA. Written as DNA, the CDR3 is TGTGCCAGCAGCTTAGGCCCCGGCAGGGGGTTCGACAATGAGCAGTTCTTC. Encoded protein: CASSLGPGRGFDNEQFF.

The chain has TRBV5-1 and TRBJ1-1; D ambiguous. Germline-derived CDR1 and CDR2 are SGHRS and YFSETQ. The CDR3 length is 14 residues. The V end was cut by 1 base, the J end by 1 base, with 8 bases between. The CDR3, as DNA: TGCGCCAGCAGCTTGAAGTCAGAGAACACTGAAGCTTTCTTT. Residues: CASSLKSENTEAFF.

Many counts were recorded for this clone. The chain employs TRBV2 and TRBJ2-5; D ambiguous. The V gene lost 1 base and the J gene lost 4 bases, with 13 bases spanning the gap. Looked up from germline, CDR1 is SNHLY and CDR2 is FYNNEI. The CDR3 has 15 amino acids. The DNA for the CDR3 is TGTGCCAGCAGTGAAGAGCTCGAGCCAGGAGAGACCCAGTACTTC. Encoded protein: CASSEELEPGETQYF. Filled out from reference TRBV2 and TRBJ2-5, the complete variable domain reads EPEVTQTPSHQVTQMGQEVILRCVPISNHLYFYWYRQILGQKVEFLVSFYNNEISEKSEIFDDQFSVERPDGSNFTLKIRSTKLEDSAMYFCASSEELEPGETQYFGPGTRLLVL.

This clone was seen just once. J is TRBJ1-4 and V is TRBV5-1; TRBD1 agrees at 7 bases. The CDR3 sequence is 12 residues long. The V gene's germline CDR1 is SGHRS and CDR2 YFSETQ. J lost 8 bases, V lost 3 bases, and 1 base had no gene match. For the CDR3, the DNA is TGCGCCAGCAGCTGGACAGGAGAAAAACTGTTTTTT. This translates into CASSWTGEKLFF.

The chain combines TRBV27 with TRBJ2-3; D ambiguous. This CDR3 has 14 amino acids. Deletions cut 0 bases from V and 6 bases from J, with 10 bases between. Germline CDR1 and CDR2: MNHEY and SMNVEV (reference sequence). The CDR3 nucleotides read TGTGCCAGCAGTTTATCGGGCCCGATTGATACGCAGTATTTT. Amino acid sequence: CASSLSGPIDTQYF.

This chain joins TRBV24-1 and TRBJ2-3; 7 nucleotides line up with TRBD2. Germline V lookup: CDR1 KGHDR, CDR2 SFDVKD. V trimming: 2 bases; J trimming: 2 bases; junction bases outside the gene matches: 6. The CDR3 loop spans 16 amino acids. CDR3 DNA sequence: TGTGCCACCAGTGATTCTAGCGGCGCCTCCACAGATACGCAGTATTTT. Its translation is CATSDSSGASTDTQYF.

The rearrangement uses TRBV27 and TRBJ1-2; perhaps TRBD1 as D (6 bases). Trimming cost V 3 bases and J 2 bases, with 10 bases left between them. CDR1 MNHEY and CDR2 SMNVEV come from the germline V gene (reference sequence). This CDR3 region has 14 residues. CDR3 residues: CASSLGASNYGYTF. The CDR3 coding sequence is TGTGCCAGCAGTTTGGGGGCCTCGAACTATGGCTACACCTTC.

The V call is TRBV6-5, the J call TRBJ1-2; D is ambiguous. CDR3 length: 14 amino acids. Germline lookup yields CDR1 MNHEY and CDR2 SVGAGI. V lost 5 bases and J 0 bases, leaving 10 bases between the germline ends. The CDR3: CASSPQEANYGYTF. DNA of the CDR3: TGTGCCAGCAGTCCTCAGGAGGCTAACTATGGCTACACCTTC.

This chain connects TRBV6-6 to TRBJ2-1, with 7 bases aligning to TRBD1. With 7 bases clipped from V and 9 bases from J, the junction kept 15 bases outside the gene matches. The CDR3 length is 15 residues. CDR1 and CDR2 from the germline V gene are MNHNY and SVGAGI (reference sequence). The CDR3 region is CASTPEGAGKAEQFF. CDR3 coding DNA: TGTGCCAGCACCCCTGAGGGGGCCGGCAAAGCTGAGCAGTTCTTC.

The chain employs TRBV19 and TRBJ1-5, with D maybe TRBD1 (5 bases). Germline values: CDR1 LNHDA, CDR2 SQIVND (reference sequence). This CDR3 has 14 amino acids. Between the trimmed V and J ends, which lost 2 bases and 8 bases, there was a span of 13 bases. The CDR3, as DNA: TGTGCCAGTAGTATAAGCTCGGGGGGAAAGCCCCAGCATTTT. This sequence encodes CASSISSGGKPQHF.

V usage is TRBV24-1 and J usage is TRBJ1-3; possible D gene TRBD1, 6 bases. The CDR3 sequence is 16 residues long. V gave up 9 bases and J gave up 0 bases, with 17 bases separating them. Germline lookup yields CDR1 KGHDR and CDR2 SFDVKD. The CDR3 sequence is CATHEGGGCSGNTIYF. CDR3 nucleotides: TGTGCCACCCACGAAGGGGGGGGCTGCTCTGGAAACACCATATATTTT.

V gene TRBV7-9 combines with J gene TRBJ2-1, with TRBD1 identical over 9 bases. Germline lookup yields CDR1 SEHNR and CDR2 FQNEAQ (reference sequence). V dropped 3 bases and J dropped 10; count of bases not matched to a gene: 7. CDR3 size: 14 residues. The CDR3 nucleotides read TGTGCCAGCAGCTTCCCCGGGACAGGGAGCGAGCAGTTCTTC. Translated: CASSFPGTGSEQFF.

The chain uses TRBV7-9 and TRBJ1-1, with D perhaps TRBD1 (5 bases). The CDR3 runs 13 residues. Germline loops: CDR1 SEHNR, CDR2 FQNEAQ (reference sequence). V shed 2 bases and J shed 8 bases, with 12 bases lying between them. The CDR3 loop is CASSLLGVGEAFF. Written as DNA, the CDR3 is TGTGCCAGCAGCTTACTAGGGGTTGGGGAAGCTTTCTTT.

The rearrangement links TRBV5-1 to TRBJ2-5; 9 bases match TRBD2. Unmatched junction bases numbered 5, after V lost 4 bases and J lost 4 bases. This CDR3 spans 14 amino acids. Germline V gene data show CDR1 as SGHRS and CDR2 as YFSETQ. In nucleotides, the CDR3 is TGCGCCAGCAGCCCCGGACTAGCGAGAGAGACCCAGTACTTC. It specifies CASSPGLARETQYF.

The table lists this clone with a few counts. V is TRBV3-1 (or the pseudogene TRBV3-2) and J is TRBJ2-3; a possible D gene is TRBD2 (5 bases). V lost 2 bases, J lost 5 bases, and 14 bases lay in between. CDR1 and CDR2 (germline): LGHDT, YNNKEL (reference sequence). The length of the CDR3 is 15 residues. In DNA form, the CDR3 reads TGTGCCAGCAGCCAATCTCTGAGGGCCGGAGATACGCAGTATTTT. Translation gives CASSQSLRAGDTQYF.

This clone occurred a few times. This rearrangement joins TRBV9 to TRBJ1-4, with D possibly matching TRBD1 (6 bases). Per germline, CDR1 SGDLS and CDR2 YYNGEE. The length of the CDR3 is 16 residues. Trimming removed 3 bases at V and 2 bases at J, with 14 bases between. CDR3 in amino acids: CASSGGLGATNEKLFF. DNA of the CDR3: TGTGCCAGCAGCGGGGGGCTGGGGGCGACTAATGAAAAACTGTTTTTT.

The chain couples TRBV2 to TRBJ2-3; no definite D call. The CDR3 covers 13 residues. Trimming took 3 bases from V and 6 from J, leaving 10 bases between them. Germline CDR1 and CDR2: SNHLY and FYNNEI. For the CDR3, the DNA is TGTGCCAGCAGTGACCCGTACCGGGATACGCAGTATTTT. It is translated as CASSDPYRDTQYF.

V usage is TRBV3-1 (or the pseudogene TRBV3-2) and J usage is TRBJ2-2; TRBD1 agrees at 8 bases. This CDR3 is built from 16 residues. The V and J ends lost 2 bases and 5 bases, in that order; junction bases with no gene match: 7. Germline CDR1 and CDR2: LGHDT and YNNKEL (reference sequence). CDR3 amino acids: CASSQWGQAATGELFF. CDR3 nucleotide sequence: TGTGCCAGCAGCCAATGGGGACAGGCCGCAACCGGGGAGCTGTTTTTT.

The rearrangement joins TRBV19 to TRBJ1-3; a weak D match, TRBD1 (6 bases). With 9 bases removed from V and 4 bases from J, the gap between germline ends came to 10 bases. Germline assignment: CDR1 LNHDA and CDR2 SQIVND (reference sequence). The CDR3 is made up of 12 amino acids. CDR3 region: CARGAPGNTIYF. CDR3 sequence (DNA): TGTGCCAGGGGGGCCCCCGGAAACACCATATATTTT.